This TCR beta chain stems from a study of cytomegalovirus exposure and HLA in healthy donors. V dropped 4 bases and J dropped 1; count of bases not matched to a gene: 5. CDR1 and CDR2 from the germline V gene are KGHSH and LQKENI. The CDR3 consists of 15 residues. This clone was picked up one time. Its specificity is unknown. With 60 Vbeta and 13 Jbeta primers, the PCR was carried out. The data were produced by immunoSEQ multiplex PCR, yet TCRdb's version contains in-frame clones alone and is incomplete. Of roughly 150,000 clones listed, approximately 79% are singletons. Study-level points and caveats: Altogether, more than 150 TCR beta chains were recorded as cytomegalovirus-associated.

Sequencing used PBMCs. This rearrangement joins TRBV18 to TRBJ2-7, with 9 bases fitting TRBD1. The source of this sequence is a male donor in good health and CMV-seronegative. The CDR3 protein is CASSRSGQGSYEQYF. For the CDR3, the DNA is TGTGCCAGCTCACGATCGGGACAGGGATCCTACGAGCAGTACTTC.